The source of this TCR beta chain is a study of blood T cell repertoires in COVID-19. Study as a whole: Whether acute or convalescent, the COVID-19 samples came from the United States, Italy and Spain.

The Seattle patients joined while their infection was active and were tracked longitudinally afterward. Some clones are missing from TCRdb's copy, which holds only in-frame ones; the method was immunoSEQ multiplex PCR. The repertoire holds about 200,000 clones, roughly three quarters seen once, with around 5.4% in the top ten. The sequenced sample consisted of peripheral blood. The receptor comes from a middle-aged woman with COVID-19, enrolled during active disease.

The CDR3 DNA sequence: TGTGCCTGGAGTGAAATGACAGGCCTCTATGGCTACACCTTC. Amino acid sequence: CAWSEMTGLYGYTF. The V call is TRBV30, the J call TRBJ1-2; maybe TRBD1 (6 bases). V gave up 1 base and J gave up 4 bases, with 13 bases separating them. The germline CDR1 and CDR2 sequences are GTSNPN and SVGIG (reference sequence). The CDR3 sequence is 14 residues long.